Following are 17 T cell receptor beta chains from one sample sequenced in a study of control samples from healthy donors and cancer patients. Profiling relied on immunoSEQ multiplex PCR, and the TCRdb table lists in-frame clones only, not all of them. The sample has 160,000 or so clones, 85% to 95% seen once; the top ten hold over 2%. Material: blood. All receptors derive from a middle-aged man in good health.

The chain joins TRBV5-4 to TRBJ1-6, with 8 bases that match TRBD1. The V gene's germline CDR1 is SGHNT and CDR2 YYREEE (reference sequence). This CDR3 has 16 residues. J gave up 7 bases and V 2 bases, and 8 bases lay outside the gene matches. Written as DNA, the CDR3 is TGTGCCAGCAGCTTTCCAGGGGGCGCGAGAAATTCACCCCTCCACTTT. Protein product: CASSFPGGARNSPLHF.

The V call is TRBV5-1, the J call TRBJ1-1; D is unclear. Trimming removed 1 base at V and 0 bases at J, with 10 bases between. The CDR3 loop spans 15 amino acids. Germline lookup yields CDR1 SGHRS and CDR2 YFSETQ. The CDR3 loop reads CASSLYGDMNTEAFF. The DNA for the CDR3 is TGCGCCAGCAGCTTGTACGGGGATATGAACACTGAAGCTTTCTTT.

The CDR3 loop reads CASSLGIQETQYF. CDR3 DNA: TGTGCCAGCAGTTTAGGGATACAAGAGACCCAGTACTTC. The rearrangement links TRBV12-3 or TRBV12-4 to TRBJ2-5; D is undetermined. With 1 base removed from V and 2 bases from J, the gap between germline ends came to 5 bases. The CDR3 runs to 13 residues.

V is TRBV19 and J is TRBJ2-3; 9 bases agree with TRBD2. J lost 4 bases, V lost 8 bases, and 7 bases had no gene match. Germline V CDR1 and CDR2: LNHDA, SQIVND (reference sequence). This CDR3 is built from 14 residues. The CDR3 sequence: CASGDGLASDTQYF. DNA for the CDR3: TGTGCCAGTGGGGATGGACTAGCGTCAGATACGCAGTATTTT.

The chain combines TRBV7-3 with TRBJ2-1; tentative D call: TRBD2 (6 bases). Trimming removed 5 bases from V and 0 bases from J, with 11 bases in between. Germline V gene data show CDR1 as SGHTA and CDR2 as FQGTGA. The CDR3 contains 15 residues. DNA of the CDR3: TGTGCCAGCAGCGGGGGACTTCGCTCCTACAATGAGCAGTTCTTC. It is translated as CASSGGLRSYNEQFF.

V is TRBV5-1 and J is TRBJ1-1; 7 nucleotides agree with TRBD1. The V gene end was trimmed by 1 base and the J gene end by 3 bases; junction bases not matched to a gene: 9. Germline values: CDR1 SGHRS, CDR2 YFSETQ. The CDR3 contains 16 residues. CDR3 in DNA: TGCGCCAGCAGCTTGTATCGACAGGGACGGGACACTGAAGCTTTCTTT. Amino acid sequence: CASSLYRQGRDTEAFF.

J is TRBJ1-1 and V is TRBV14; D remains unclear. The CDR3 consists of 13 residues. V dropped 4 bases and J dropped 6 bases, with 12 bases sitting between them. Germline values: CDR1 SGHDN, CDR2 FVKESK. Written as DNA, the CDR3 is TGTGCCAGCAGCCCTCATTACGTATCTGAAGCTTTCTTT. It specifies CASSPHYVSEAFF.

This clone was picked up one time. The CDR3 nucleotides are TGTGCCAGCAGTGAATCGGGAATTAACACCATATATTTT. As protein: CASSESGINTIYF. The chain couples TRBV25-1 to TRBJ1-3, with D uncertain. The germline V gene has CDR1 MGHDK and CDR2 SYGVNS. V was clipped by 1 base and J by 7 bases, with 8 bases between them. The CDR3 sequence is 13 residues long. Together with reference TRBV25-1 and TRBJ1-3, the CDR3 gives the full variable domain: EADIYQTPRYLVIGTGKKITLECSQTMGHDKMYWYQQDPGMELHLIHYSYGVNSTEKGDLSSESTVSRIRTEHFPLTLESARPSHTSQYLCASSESGINTIYFGEGSWLTVV.

The chain couples TRBV5-6 to TRBJ2-7; no definite D call. The CDR3 runs 13 residues. The V end was cut by 0 bases, the J end by 5 bases, with 9 bases between. From germline, CDR1 is SGHDT and CDR2 YYEEEE. Written as DNA, the CDR3 is TGTGCCAGCAGCTTGGTGGGAAAGAACGAGCAGTACTTC. This gives the protein CASSLVGKNEQYF.

The J gene is TRBJ1-6, the V gene TRBV27; D might be TRBD1 (5 bases). Germline CDR1 MNHEY, CDR2 SMNVEV (reference sequence). CDR3 length: 14 residues. V was pared by 3 bases and J by 12 bases, with 15 bases between. CDR3 sequence (DNA): TGTGCCAGCAGTTTTATTGGAGGGACGAGACCCCTCCACTTT. It specifies CASSFIGGTRPLHF.

The V and J genes are TRBV9 and TRBJ2-1; weak D call: TRBD2 (6 bases). CDR1 and CDR2 from the germline V gene are SGDLS and YYNGEE. The CDR3 is made up of 15 amino acids. V lost 0 bases and J lost 1, with 8 bases in between. The DNA for the CDR3 is TGTGCCAGCAGCGTAGGGGGGGAATCCTACAATGAGCAGTTCTTC. It is translated as CASSVGGESYNEQFF.

The chain joins TRBV10-3 to TRBJ2-5, with TRBD2 matching over 13 bases. Trimming took 3 bases from V and 4 from J; bases not matched to a gene: 5. The germline V gene encodes CDR1 ENHRY and CDR2 SYGVKD. This CDR3 spans 16 amino acids. CDR3 amino acids: CAISDRTSGSGETQYF. CDR3 in DNA: TGTGCCATCAGTGACCGGACTAGCGGGAGTGGAGAGACCCAGTACTTC.

Of note for this clone: The same CDR3 also results from other DNA sequences found in this sample. This rearrangement joins TRBV5-4 to TRBJ2-3; D not resolved. This CDR3 is built from 14 residues. V gave up 0 bases and J gave up 2 bases, with 7 bases separating them. Germline V gene data show CDR1 as SGHNT and CDR2 as YYREEE (reference sequence). The CDR3: CASSLGHFTDTQYF. In DNA form, the CDR3 reads TGTGCCAGCAGCTTGGGACACTTCACAGATACGCAGTATTTT.

The J gene is TRBJ2-3, the V gene TRBV18, with 14 bases lining up with TRBD2. With 3 bases clipped from V and 5 bases from J, the junction kept 4 bases outside the gene matches. CDR3 size: 16 residues. CDR1 is KGHSH, CDR2 LQKENI, per germline. CDR3 sequence (DNA): TGTGCCAGCTCACCGGGGACTAGCGGGAGTCAAGATACGCAGTATTTT. This encodes CASSPGTSGSQDTQYF. Supplemented by reference TRBV18 and TRBJ2-3, the full variable domain reads NAGVMQNPRHLVRRRGQEARLRCSPMKGHSHVYWYRQLPEEGLKFMVYLQKENIIDESGMPKERFSAEFPKEGPSILRIQQVVRGDSAAYFCASSPGTSGSQDTQYFGPGTRLTVL.

The V gene is TRBV3-1 (or the pseudogene TRBV3-2), the J gene TRBJ2-5, with D hard to call. CDR1 is LGHDT, CDR2 YNNKEL, per germline (reference sequence). V gave up 4 bases and J gave up 3 bases, with 9 bases separating them. This CDR3 has 13 residues. The CDR3 region is CASSPNWEETQYF. CDR3 DNA: TGTGCCAGCAGCCCGAACTGGGAAGAGACCCAGTACTTC.

CDR3 sequence: CASSLGEGTYEQYF. The CDR3 DNA is TGTGCCAGCAGCTTAGGGGAGGGGACCTACGAGCAGTACTTC. V and J are TRBV11-2 and TRBJ2-7; 7 bases line up with TRBD2. J gave up 2 bases and V 1 base, and 2 bases lay outside the gene matches. The CDR3 contains 14 residues. The germline CDR1 and CDR2 sequences are SGHAT and FQNNGV.

In its sample, this clone was seen once. J is TRBJ1-4 and V is TRBV27, with 7 bases lining up with TRBD1. Looked up from germline, CDR1 is MNHEY and CDR2 is SMNVEV (reference sequence). The CDR3 is made up of 14 amino acids. The ends lost 3 bases at V and 8 bases at J; junction bases unmatched: 6. In DNA form, the CDR3 reads TGTGCCAGCAGTTTCCGACAGGGTGGGGAAAAACTGTTTTTT. Translation: CASSFRQGGEKLFF. The variable domain in full, completed from reference TRBV27 and TRBJ1-4, reads EAQVTQNPRYLITVTGKKLTVTCSQNMNHEYMSWYRQDPGLGLRQIYYSMNVEVTDKGDVPEGYKVSRKEKRNFPLILESPSPNQTSLYFCASSFRQGGEKLFFGSGTQLSVL.